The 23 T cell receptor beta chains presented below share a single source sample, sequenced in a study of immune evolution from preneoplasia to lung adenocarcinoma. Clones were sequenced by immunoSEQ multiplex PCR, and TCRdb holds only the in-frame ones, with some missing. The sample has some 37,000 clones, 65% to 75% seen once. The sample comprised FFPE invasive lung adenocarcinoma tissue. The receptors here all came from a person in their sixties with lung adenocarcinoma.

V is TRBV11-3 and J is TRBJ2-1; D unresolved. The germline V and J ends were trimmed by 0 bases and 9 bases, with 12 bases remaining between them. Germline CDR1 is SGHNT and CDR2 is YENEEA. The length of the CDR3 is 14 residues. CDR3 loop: CASSLDIQRSEQFF. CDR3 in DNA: TGTGCCAGCAGCTTAGATATCCAGCGAAGTGAGCAGTTCTTC.

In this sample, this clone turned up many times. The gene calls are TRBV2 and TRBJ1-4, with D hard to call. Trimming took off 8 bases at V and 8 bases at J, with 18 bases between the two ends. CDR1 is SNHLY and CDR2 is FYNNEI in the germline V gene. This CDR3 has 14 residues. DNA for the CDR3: TGTGCCAGCTCCCCCGACTATAACTTGGAAAAACTGTTTTTT. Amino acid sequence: CASSPDYNLEKLFF. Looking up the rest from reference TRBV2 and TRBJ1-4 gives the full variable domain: EPEVTQTPSHQVTQMGQEVILRCVPISNHLYFYWYRQILGQKVEFLVSFYNNEISEKSEIFDDQFSVERPDGSNFTLKIRSTKLEDSAMYFCASSPDYNLEKLFFGSGTQLSVL.

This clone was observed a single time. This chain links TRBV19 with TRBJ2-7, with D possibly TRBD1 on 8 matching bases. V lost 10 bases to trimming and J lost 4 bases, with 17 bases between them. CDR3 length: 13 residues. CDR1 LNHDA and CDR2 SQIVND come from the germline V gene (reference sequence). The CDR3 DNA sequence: TGTGCCACCACCGACAGGGGAGGGTACGAGCAGTACTTC. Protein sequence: CATTDRGGYEQYF.

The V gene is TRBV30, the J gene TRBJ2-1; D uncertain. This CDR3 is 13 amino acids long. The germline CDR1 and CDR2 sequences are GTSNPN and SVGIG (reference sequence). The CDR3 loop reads CAFDPHSYNEQFF. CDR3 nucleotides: TGTGCATTCGACCCACACTCCTACAATGAGCAGTTCTTC.

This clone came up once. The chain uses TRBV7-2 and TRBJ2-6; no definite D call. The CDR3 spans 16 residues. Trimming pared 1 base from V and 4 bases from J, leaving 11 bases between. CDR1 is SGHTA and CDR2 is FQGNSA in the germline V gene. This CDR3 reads CASSLVSGSGANVLTF. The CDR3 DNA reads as TGTGCCAGCAGCTTAGTTTCCGGGTCCGGGGCCAACGTCCTGACTTTC.

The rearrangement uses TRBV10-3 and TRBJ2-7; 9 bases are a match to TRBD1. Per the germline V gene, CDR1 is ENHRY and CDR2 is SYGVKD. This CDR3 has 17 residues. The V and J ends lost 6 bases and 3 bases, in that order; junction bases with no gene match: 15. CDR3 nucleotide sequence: TGTGCCATCAGCCCGGGACAGGGTAGATCCCGGTTCTACGAGCAGTACTTC. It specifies CAISPGQGRSRFYEQYF.

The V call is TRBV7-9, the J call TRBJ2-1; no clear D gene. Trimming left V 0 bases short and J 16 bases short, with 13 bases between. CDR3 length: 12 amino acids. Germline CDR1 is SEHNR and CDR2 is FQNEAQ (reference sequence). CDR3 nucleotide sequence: TGTGCCAGCAGCTTAGCGCCCGACCCCCTATTCTTC. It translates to CASSLAPDPLFF. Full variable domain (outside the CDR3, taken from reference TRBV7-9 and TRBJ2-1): DTGVSQNPRHKITKRGQNVTFRCDPISEHNRLYWYRQTLGQGPEFLTYFQNEAQLEKSRLLSDRFSAERPKGSFSTLEIQRTEQGDSAMYLCASSLAPDPLFFGPGTRLTVL.

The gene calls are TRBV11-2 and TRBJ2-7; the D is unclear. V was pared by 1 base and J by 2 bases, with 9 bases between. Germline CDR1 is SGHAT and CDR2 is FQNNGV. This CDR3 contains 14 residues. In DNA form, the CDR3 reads TGTGCCAGCAGCTTAGGGCTAGTCGCCTACGAGCAGTACTTC. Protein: CASSLGLVAYEQYF.

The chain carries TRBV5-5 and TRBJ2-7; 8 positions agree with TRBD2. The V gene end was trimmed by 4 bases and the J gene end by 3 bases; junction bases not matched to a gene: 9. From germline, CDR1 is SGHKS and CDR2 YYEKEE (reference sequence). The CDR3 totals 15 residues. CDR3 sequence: CASSRTAGAYYEQYF. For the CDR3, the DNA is TGTGCCAGCAGCAGGACAGCGGGAGCCTACTACGAGCAGTACTTC.

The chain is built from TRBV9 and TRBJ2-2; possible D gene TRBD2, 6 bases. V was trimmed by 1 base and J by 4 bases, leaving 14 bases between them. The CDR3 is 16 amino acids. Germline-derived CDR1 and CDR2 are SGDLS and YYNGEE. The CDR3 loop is CASSVRDSRRTGELFF. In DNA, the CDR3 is TGTGCCAGCAGCGTAAGGGACTCGCGTCGCACCGGGGAGCTGTTTTTT.

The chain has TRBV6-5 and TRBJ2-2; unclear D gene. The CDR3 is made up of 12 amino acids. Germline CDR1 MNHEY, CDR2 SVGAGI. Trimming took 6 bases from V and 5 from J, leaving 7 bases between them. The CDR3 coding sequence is TGTGCCAGCAGCCTTCCAACCGGGGAGCTGTTTTTT. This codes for CASSLPTGELFF.

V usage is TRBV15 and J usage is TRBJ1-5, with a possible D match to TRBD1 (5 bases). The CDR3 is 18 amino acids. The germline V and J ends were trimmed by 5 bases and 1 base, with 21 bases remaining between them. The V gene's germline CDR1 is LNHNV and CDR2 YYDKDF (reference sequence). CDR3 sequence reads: CATSPDPPGRWSNQPQHF. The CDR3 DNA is TGTGCCACCAGCCCAGACCCCCCGGGGCGATGGAGCAATCAGCCCCAGCATTTT.

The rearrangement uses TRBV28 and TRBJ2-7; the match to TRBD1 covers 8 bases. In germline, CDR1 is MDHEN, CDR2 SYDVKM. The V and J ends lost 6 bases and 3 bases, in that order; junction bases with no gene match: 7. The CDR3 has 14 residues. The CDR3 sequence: CASRPGQAYYEQYF. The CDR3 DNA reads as TGTGCCAGCAGGCCGGGACAGGCTTACTACGAGCAGTACTTC. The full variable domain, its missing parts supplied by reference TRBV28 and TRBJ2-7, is DVKVTQSSRYLVKRTGEKVFLECVQDMDHENMFWYRQDPGLGLRLIYFSYDVKMKEKGDIPEGYSVSREKKERFSLILESASTNQTSMYLCASRPGQAYYEQYFGPGTRLTVT.

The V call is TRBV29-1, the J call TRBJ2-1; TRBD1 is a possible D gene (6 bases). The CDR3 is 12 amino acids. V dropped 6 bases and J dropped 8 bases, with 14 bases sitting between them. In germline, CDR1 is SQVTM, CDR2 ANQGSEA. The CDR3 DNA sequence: TGCAGCGTGAGGGACACGGCCTATGAGCAGTTCTTC. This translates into CSVRDTAYEQFF.

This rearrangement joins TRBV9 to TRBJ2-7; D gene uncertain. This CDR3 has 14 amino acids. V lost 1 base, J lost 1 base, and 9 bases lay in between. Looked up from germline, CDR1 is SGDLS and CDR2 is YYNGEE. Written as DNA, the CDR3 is TGTGCCAGCAGCGTAAATTCCGGTTCCTACGAGCAGTACTTC. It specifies CASSVNSGSYEQYF.

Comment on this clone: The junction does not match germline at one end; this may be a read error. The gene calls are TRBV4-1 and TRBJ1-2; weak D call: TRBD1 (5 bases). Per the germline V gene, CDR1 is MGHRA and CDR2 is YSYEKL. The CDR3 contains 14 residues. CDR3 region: CASSPEAGGYGYTF. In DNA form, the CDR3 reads TGTGCCAGCAGCCCGGAAGCTGGGGGCTATGGCTACACCTTC.

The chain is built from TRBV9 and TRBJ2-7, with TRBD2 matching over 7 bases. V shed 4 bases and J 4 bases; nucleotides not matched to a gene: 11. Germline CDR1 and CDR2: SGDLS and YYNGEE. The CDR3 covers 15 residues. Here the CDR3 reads CASSPGGTGGYEQYF. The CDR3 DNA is TGTGCCAGCAGCCCTGGCGGGACGGGAGGATACGAGCAGTACTTC.

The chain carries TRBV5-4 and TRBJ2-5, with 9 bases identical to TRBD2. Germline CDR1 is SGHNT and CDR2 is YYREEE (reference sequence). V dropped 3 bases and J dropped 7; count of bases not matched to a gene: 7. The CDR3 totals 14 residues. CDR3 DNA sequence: TGTGCCAGCAGCTCAGGGACTAGCCTAGGGACCCAGTACTTC. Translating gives CASSSGTSLGTQYF.

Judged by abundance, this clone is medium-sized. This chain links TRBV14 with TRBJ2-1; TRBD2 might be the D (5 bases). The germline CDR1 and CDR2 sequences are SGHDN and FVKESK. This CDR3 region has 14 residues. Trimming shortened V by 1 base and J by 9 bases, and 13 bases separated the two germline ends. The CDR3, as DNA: TGTGCCAGCAGCCAAGGAGGCTGGGCGGGTGAGCAGTTCTTC. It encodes CASSQGGWAGEQFF.

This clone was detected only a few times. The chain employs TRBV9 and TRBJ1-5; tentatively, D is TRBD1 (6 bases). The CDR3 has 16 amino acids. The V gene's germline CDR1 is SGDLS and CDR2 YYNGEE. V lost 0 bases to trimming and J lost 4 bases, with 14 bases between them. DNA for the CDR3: TGTGCCAGCAGCGTAGTGAGGCAGGGGACTAATCAGCCCCAGCATTTT. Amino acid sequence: CASSVVRQGTNQPQHF.

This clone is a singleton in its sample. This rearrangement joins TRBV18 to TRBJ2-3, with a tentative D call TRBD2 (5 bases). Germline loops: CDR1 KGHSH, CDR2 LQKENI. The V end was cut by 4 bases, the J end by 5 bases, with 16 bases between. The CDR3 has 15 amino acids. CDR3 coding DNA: TGTGCCAGCTCACGGGGAGACGGGATAATAGATACGCAGTATTTT. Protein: CASSRGDGIIDTQYF. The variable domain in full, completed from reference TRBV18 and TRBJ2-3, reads NAGVMQNPRHLVRRRGQEARLRCSPMKGHSHVYWYRQLPEEGLKFMVYLQKENIIDESGMPKERFSAEFPKEGPSILRIQQVVRGDSAAYFCASSRGDGIIDTQYFGPGTRLTVL.

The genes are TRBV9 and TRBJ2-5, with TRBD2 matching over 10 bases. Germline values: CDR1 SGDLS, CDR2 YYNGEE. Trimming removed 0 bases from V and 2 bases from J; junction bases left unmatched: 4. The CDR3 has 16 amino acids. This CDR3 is CASSVDASGRQETQYF. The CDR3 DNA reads TGTGCCAGCAGCGTAGACGCTAGCGGGAGACAAGAGACCCAGTACTTC.

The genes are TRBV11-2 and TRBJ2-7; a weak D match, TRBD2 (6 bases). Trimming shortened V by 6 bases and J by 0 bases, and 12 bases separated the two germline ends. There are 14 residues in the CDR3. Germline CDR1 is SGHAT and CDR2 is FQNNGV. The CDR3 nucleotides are TGTGCCAGCAGAAGGGGACTCAGCTCCTACGAGCAGTACTTC. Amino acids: CASRRGLSSYEQYF.